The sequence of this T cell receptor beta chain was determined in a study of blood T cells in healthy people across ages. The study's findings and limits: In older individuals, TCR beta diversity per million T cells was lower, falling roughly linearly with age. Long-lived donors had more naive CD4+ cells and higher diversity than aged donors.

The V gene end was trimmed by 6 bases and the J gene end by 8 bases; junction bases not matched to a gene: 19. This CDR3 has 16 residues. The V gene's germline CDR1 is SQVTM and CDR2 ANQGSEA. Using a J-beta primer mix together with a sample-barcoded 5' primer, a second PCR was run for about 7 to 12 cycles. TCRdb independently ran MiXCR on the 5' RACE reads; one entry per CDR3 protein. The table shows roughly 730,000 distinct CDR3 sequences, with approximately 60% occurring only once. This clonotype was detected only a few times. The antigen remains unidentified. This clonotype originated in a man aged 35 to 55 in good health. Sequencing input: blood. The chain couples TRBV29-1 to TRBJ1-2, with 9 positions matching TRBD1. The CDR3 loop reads CSVVVPGQGRRHGYTF. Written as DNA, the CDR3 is TGCAGCGTCGTTGTACCGGGACAGGGAAGGCGCCACGGCTACACCTTC.